This TCR beta chain was identified in a study of PD-1 blockade in classical Hodgkin lymphoma. Study-level information: With a 2-week interval, patients received intravenous nivolumab at 3 mg/kg.

Details on this clone: Its antigen is undetermined.

This CDR3 spans 14 amino acids. Trimming removed 3 bases from V and 4 bases from J, with 10 bases in between. The V gene's germline CDR1 is GTSNPN and CDR2 SVGIG (reference sequence). Each of the patients experienced relapse following autologous stem cell transplantation, and their brentuximab vedotin exposure differed. Only in-frame clones appear in the TCRdb table, and some are missing; sequencing was by immunoSEQ multiplex PCR. The sample comprises 55,000 to 65,000 clones, approximately 92% of which are singletons, and approximately 16% rests with the top ten. General study points: In newly diagnosed patients, baseline TCR diversity was reportedly below that of healthy donors.

Sample: peripheral blood mononuclear cells (PBMCs), taken at baseline. This sequence originates from a human donor with classical Hodgkin lymphoma. V is TRBV30 and J is TRBJ1-6; D is undetermined. DNA for the CDR3: TGTGCCTGGAGGTCCACTAATTATAATTCACCCCTCCACTTT. It translates to CAWRSTNYNSPLHF. Full variable domain (outside the CDR3, taken from reference TRBV30 and TRBJ1-6): SQTIHQWPATLVQPVGSPLSLECTVEGTSNPNLYWYRQAAGRGLQLLFYSVGIGQISSEVPQNLSASRPQDRQFILSSKKLLLSDSGFYLCAWRSTNYNSPLHFGNGTRLTVT.